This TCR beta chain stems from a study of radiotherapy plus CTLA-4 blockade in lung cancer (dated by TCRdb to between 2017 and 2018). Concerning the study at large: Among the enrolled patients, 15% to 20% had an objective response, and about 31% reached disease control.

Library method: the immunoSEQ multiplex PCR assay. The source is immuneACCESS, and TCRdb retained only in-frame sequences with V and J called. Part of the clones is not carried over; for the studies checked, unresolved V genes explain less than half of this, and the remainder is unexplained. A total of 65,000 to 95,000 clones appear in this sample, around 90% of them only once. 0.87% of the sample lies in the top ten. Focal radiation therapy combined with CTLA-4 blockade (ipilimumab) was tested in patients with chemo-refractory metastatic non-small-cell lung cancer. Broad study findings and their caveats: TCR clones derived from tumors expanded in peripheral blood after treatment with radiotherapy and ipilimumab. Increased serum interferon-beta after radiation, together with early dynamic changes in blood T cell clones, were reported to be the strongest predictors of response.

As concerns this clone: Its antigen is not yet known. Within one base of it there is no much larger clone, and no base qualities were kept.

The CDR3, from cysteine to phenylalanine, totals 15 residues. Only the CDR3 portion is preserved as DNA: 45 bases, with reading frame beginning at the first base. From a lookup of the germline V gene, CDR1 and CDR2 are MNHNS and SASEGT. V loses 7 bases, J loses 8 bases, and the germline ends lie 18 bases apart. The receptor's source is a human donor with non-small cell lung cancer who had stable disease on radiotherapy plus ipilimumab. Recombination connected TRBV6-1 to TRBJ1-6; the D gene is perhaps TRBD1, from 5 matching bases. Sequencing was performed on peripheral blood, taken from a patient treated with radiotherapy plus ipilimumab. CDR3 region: CASTSRRGGDSPLHF. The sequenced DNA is TGTGCCAGCACCTCCAGGAGGGGAGGGGATTCACCCCTCCACTTT.